Following are 26 T cell receptor beta chains from one sample sequenced in a study of shared clonotypes between healthy human individuals. Profiled with immunoSEQ multiplex PCR; TCRdb holds only in-frame clones, not every one. The sample holds some 2,500,000 clones; 85% to 95% are singletons and the top ten take more than 0.35%. Sequencing was carried out using naive CD4+ T cells from PBMCs. Subset defined: CD45RA+ positively selected. The source is a young man in good health. Some clones in this sample may be carry-over from other donors' samples.

On this clone itself: Different DNA sequences within this sample yield the same CDR3. The chain has TRBV5-1 and TRBJ2-2; the D gene is possibly TRBD1 (6 bases). The CDR3 is 14 amino acids. The germline V gene has CDR1 SGHRS and CDR2 YFSETQ. V was cut by 4 bases and J by 6 bases, with 13 bases left in between. CDR3 in DNA: TGCGCCAGCAGCCTCGGCCAGGGGTCCGGGGAGCTGTTTTTT. This codes for CASSLGQGSGELFF.

V is TRBV6-1 and J is TRBJ1-3; D is unresolved. Trimming took off 8 bases at V and 0 bases at J, with 8 bases between the two ends. The CDR3 contains 13 residues. CDR1 is MNHNS and CDR2 is SASEGT in the germline V gene. The CDR3, as DNA: TGTGCCAGCCGGGAGAACTCTGGAAACACCATATATTTT. The encoded protein is CASRENSGNTIYF.

The V call is TRBV18, the J call TRBJ1-5; 9 bases fit TRBD1. Looked up from germline, CDR1 is KGHSH and CDR2 is LQKENI. The V and J ends lost 4 bases and 0 bases, in that order; junction bases with no gene match: 7. CDR3 size: 17 residues. CDR3 in DNA: TGTGCCAGCTCACGGTTCCAGGACAGGGGTAGCAATCAGCCCCAGCATTTT. This sequence encodes CASSRFQDRGSNQPQHF.

The chain has TRBV5-1 and TRBJ1-1; possibly TRBD1 for D (6 bases). Per germline, CDR1 SGHRS and CDR2 YFSETQ. The CDR3 is made up of 15 amino acids. V lost 5 bases and J lost 8, with 22 bases in between. As DNA, the CDR3 is TGCGCCAGCAGTCTGGACAGTTGGGGTATTGTGGAAGCTTTCTTT. Residues: CASSLDSWGIVEAFF.

This clone showed up just a few times. The V and J genes are TRBV5-6 and TRBJ2-7; D gene unclear. The CDR3 is made up of 11 amino acids. Germline V CDR1 and CDR2: SGHDT, YYEEEE. The V and J ends lost 2 bases and 5 bases respectively, with 5 bases between them. Here the CDR3 DNA reads TGTGCCAGCAGCTTAAAACACGAGCAGTACTTC. Translating gives CASSLKHEQYF.

The chain employs TRBV6-6 and TRBJ1-3, with 9 bases matching TRBD1. V lost 6 bases, J lost 3 bases, and 3 bases stayed unmatched. Per the germline V gene, CDR1 is MNHNY and CDR2 is SVGAGI (reference sequence). The CDR3 totals 14 residues. CDR3 nucleotides: TGTGCCAGCAGACGACAGGGGGATGGAAACACCATATATTTT. Protein sequence: CASRRQGDGNTIYF.

V is TRBV7-9 and J is TRBJ1-4, with D uncertain. This CDR3 contains 15 residues. In germline, CDR1 is SEHNR, CDR2 FQNEAQ (reference sequence). The germline V and J ends were trimmed by 5 bases and 4 bases, with 14 bases remaining between them. The CDR3 nucleotides are TGTGCCAGCAGCCCAAGGAGCGGGAGTAATGAAAAACTGTTTTTT. Its translation is CASSPRSGSNEKLFF.

This chain links TRBV29-1 with TRBJ2-1; 10 nucleotides match TRBD1. CDR3 length: 13 amino acids. Germline values: CDR1 SQVTM, CDR2 ANQGSEA. V was pared by 7 bases and J by 6 bases, with 6 bases of the junction left unmatched. CDR3 coding DNA: TGCAGCGCTGCCGGACAGGGGGTCAATGAGCAGTTCTTC. Amino acids: CSAAGQGVNEQFF.

This clone was picked up one time. The chain is built from TRBV20-1 and TRBJ2-4; D call uncertain. The germline V gene has CDR1 DFQATT and CDR2 SNEGSKA (reference sequence). With 3 bases removed from V and 6 bases from J, the gap between germline ends came to 6 bases. The CDR3 loop spans 11 amino acids. The CDR3 DNA sequence: TGCAGTGCTAGTCTCGGAAACATTCAGTACTTC. This sequence encodes CSASLGNIQYF.

This rearrangement joins TRBV23-1 to TRBJ1-3, with D maybe TRBD1 (6 bases). TRBV23-1 is flagged as an ORF with uncertain function. CDR3 length equals 16 residues. V was pared by 8 bases and J by 2 bases, with 19 bases between. This chain's CDR3 is CASRLVRGAPGNTIYF. CDR3 DNA: TGCGCCAGCCGACTGGTGAGGGGGGCGCCTGGAAACACCATATATTTT.

This clone occurred once. This sample also contains other DNA sequences that code for the same CDR3. The chain links TRBV9 to TRBJ2-5, with 8 bases matching TRBD1. Unmatched junction bases numbered 5, after V lost 2 bases and J lost 5 bases. This CDR3 has 14 amino acids. Germline CDR1 reads SGDLS; CDR2 reads YYNGEE. The CDR3 DNA reads as TGTGCCAGCAGCGTTCCAGGGGGCGCGGAGACCCAGTACTTC. It translates to CASSVPGGAETQYF.

The chain has TRBV6-6 and TRBJ2-1; weak D call: TRBD2 (5 bases). CDR3 length: 15 amino acids. Per germline, CDR1 MNHNY and CDR2 SVGAGI (reference sequence). V was shortened by 6 bases and J by 2 bases, with 14 bases between the two germline ends. CDR3 in amino acids: CASSRIGLAYNEQFF. CDR3 bases: TGTGCCAGCAGCAGAATTGGACTGGCCTACAATGAGCAGTTCTTC.

This chain links TRBV5-4 with TRBJ2-1; D might be TRBD1 or TRBD2, each matching 9 bases. The germline V and J ends were trimmed by 0 bases and 9 bases, with 19 bases remaining between them. Germline CDR1 is SGHNT and CDR2 is YYREEE (reference sequence). This CDR3 is built from 16 residues. CDR3 residues: CASSLAGLATGGEQFF. CDR3 DNA sequence: TGTGCCAGCAGCTTGGCTGGACTAGCGACAGGGGGTGAGCAGTTCTTC.

The chain's CDR3 is CASSLGEVGYTF. The CDR3 DNA is TGTGCCAGCAGTTTAGGGGAGGTTGGCTACACCTTC. The rearrangement joins TRBV28 to TRBJ1-2; unclear D gene. V was shortened by 2 bases and J by 7 bases, with 8 bases between the two germline ends. This CDR3 region has 12 residues. Per the germline V gene, CDR1 is MDHEN and CDR2 is SYDVKM.

The chain recombines TRBV7-9 with TRBJ2-2; 9 nucleotides align to TRBD2. With 11 bases clipped from V and 7 bases from J, the junction kept 14 bases outside the gene matches. Per the germline V gene, CDR1 is SEHNR and CDR2 is FQNEAQ (reference sequence). The CDR3 has 15 residues. CDR3: CARDSLAGVYGELFF. The CDR3 DNA reads as TGTGCCCGCGACTCCTTAGCGGGGGTGTACGGGGAGCTGTTTTTT.

This chain uses TRBV27 with TRBJ2-6; 11 bases map to TRBD1. Looked up from germline, CDR1 is MNHEY and CDR2 is SMNVEV (reference sequence). The CDR3 extends over 16 amino acids. J lost 2 bases, V lost 6 bases, and 3 bases had no gene match. CDR3 in DNA: TGTGCCAGCAGCCGGACAGGGGGCCCTGGGGCCAACGTCCTGACTTTC. Encoded protein: CASSRTGGPGANVLTF.

Points on this clone: Other DNA sequences within the sample encode an identical CDR3. The chain links TRBV5-1 to TRBJ2-1; 11 bases match TRBD2. CDR1 and CDR2 (germline): SGHRS, YFSETQ. V shed 2 bases, J shed 4 bases, and the junction held 5 bases outside the gene matches. The CDR3 length is 16 residues. CDR3 DNA sequence: TGCGCCAGCAGCTTACGGACTAGCGGGTCTTACAATGAGCAGTTCTTC. It translates to CASSLRTSGSYNEQFF. Full variable domain (rest looked up from reference TRBV5-1 and TRBJ2-1): KAGVTQTPRYLIKTRGQQVTLSCSPISGHRSVSWYQQTPGQGLQFLFEYFSETQRNKGNFPGRFSGRQFSNSRSEMNVSTLELGDSALYLCASSLRTSGSYNEQFFGPGTRLTVL.

The chain uses TRBV5-6 and TRBJ2-5; D remains unclear. V lost 5 bases and J lost 12, with 17 bases in between. Germline CDR1 is SGHDT and CDR2 is YYEEEE. There are 12 residues in the CDR3. CDR3 residues: CASRGSSAIEYF. The CDR3 region has the DNA TGTGCCAGCAGAGGATCGTCTGCGATTGAGTACTTC.

This clone was recorded once. V is TRBV7-3 and J is TRBJ2-3, with TRBD2 as a possible D gene (5 bases). The germline V gene encodes CDR1 SGHTA and CDR2 FQGTGA. Between the trimmed V and J ends, which lost 7 bases and 1 base, there was a span of 15 bases. The CDR3 is 15 amino acids. The CDR3 spells CASKLGLGGTDTQYF. The CDR3 DNA reads TGTGCCAGCAAACTCGGCTTGGGAGGCACAGATACGCAGTATTTT.

The V call is TRBV6-1, the J call TRBJ1-5; no clear D gene. The V gene's germline CDR1 is MNHNS and CDR2 SASEGT. V shed 7 bases and J shed 0 bases, with 7 bases lying between them. The CDR3 sequence is 13 residues long. The CDR3 sequence is CASTGNSNQPQHF. The CDR3 DNA reads TGTGCCAGCACGGGAAATAGCAATCAGCCCCAGCATTTT.

The chain links TRBV19 to TRBJ2-7; 9 nucleotides agree with TRBD1. CDR1 is LNHDA and CDR2 is SQIVND in the germline V gene (reference sequence). After removal of 3 bases from V and 1 base from J, the junction contained 4 bases not matched to a gene. The CDR3 consists of 15 residues. DNA of the CDR3: TGTGCCAGTAGTATCCGGGACAGGGAGTCCTACGAGCAGTACTTC. It codes for CASSIRDRESYEQYF.

The rearrangement uses TRBV5-6 and TRBJ1-5; 10 nucleotides line up with TRBD1. The CDR3 runs to 18 residues. The germline V gene has CDR1 SGHDT and CDR2 YYEEEE. With 3 bases clipped from V and 0 bases from J, the junction kept 9 bases outside the gene matches. This CDR3 is CASSSDRGKTYSNQPQHF. For the CDR3, the DNA is TGTGCCAGCAGCTCGGACAGGGGGAAGACCTATAGCAATCAGCCCCAGCATTTT.

The chain employs TRBV18 and TRBJ2-7; 7 bases match TRBD1. The CDR3 spans 14 residues. CDR1 and CDR2 from the germline V gene are KGHSH and LQKENI. The V gene end was trimmed by 4 bases and the J gene end by 2 bases; junction bases not matched to a gene: 5. CDR3: CASSRGQEPYEQYF. The CDR3, as DNA: TGTGCCAGCTCACGAGGACAGGAACCCTACGAGCAGTACTTC.

This clone was counted once. The V call is TRBV6-5, the J call TRBJ2-7; 10 bases are shared with TRBD1. CDR1 and CDR2 (germline): MNHEY, SVGAGI. The trim removed 4 bases at V and 4 bases at J, leaving 4 bases unmatched. This CDR3 comprises 14 residues. Here the CDR3 DNA reads TGTGCCAGCAGTTGGAGACAGGGGGCATACGAGCAGTACTTC. Amino acids: CASSWRQGAYEQYF.

This chain connects TRBV2 to TRBJ2-5, with 11 bases fitting TRBD2. With V trimmed by 4 bases and J by 3 bases, 4 bases remained unmatched. The CDR3 totals 15 residues. The germline gives CDR1 SNHLY, CDR2 FYNNEI. CDR3: CASSGTSGFEETQYF. CDR3 DNA: TGTGCCAGCAGTGGGACTAGCGGGTTTGAAGAGACCCAGTACTTC.

In regard to this clone: The same CDR3 arises from other DNA sequences in this sample as well. The chain is built from TRBV29-1 and TRBJ2-3; tentatively, D is TRBD1 (5 bases). The CDR3 covers 13 residues. V lost 4 bases and J 2 bases, leaving 10 bases between the germline ends. Germline values: CDR1 SQVTM, CDR2 ANQGSEA. CDR3 sequence reads: CSVGRVLTDTQYF. The DNA for the CDR3 is TGCAGCGTTGGCAGGGTCCTCACAGATACGCAGTATTTT.